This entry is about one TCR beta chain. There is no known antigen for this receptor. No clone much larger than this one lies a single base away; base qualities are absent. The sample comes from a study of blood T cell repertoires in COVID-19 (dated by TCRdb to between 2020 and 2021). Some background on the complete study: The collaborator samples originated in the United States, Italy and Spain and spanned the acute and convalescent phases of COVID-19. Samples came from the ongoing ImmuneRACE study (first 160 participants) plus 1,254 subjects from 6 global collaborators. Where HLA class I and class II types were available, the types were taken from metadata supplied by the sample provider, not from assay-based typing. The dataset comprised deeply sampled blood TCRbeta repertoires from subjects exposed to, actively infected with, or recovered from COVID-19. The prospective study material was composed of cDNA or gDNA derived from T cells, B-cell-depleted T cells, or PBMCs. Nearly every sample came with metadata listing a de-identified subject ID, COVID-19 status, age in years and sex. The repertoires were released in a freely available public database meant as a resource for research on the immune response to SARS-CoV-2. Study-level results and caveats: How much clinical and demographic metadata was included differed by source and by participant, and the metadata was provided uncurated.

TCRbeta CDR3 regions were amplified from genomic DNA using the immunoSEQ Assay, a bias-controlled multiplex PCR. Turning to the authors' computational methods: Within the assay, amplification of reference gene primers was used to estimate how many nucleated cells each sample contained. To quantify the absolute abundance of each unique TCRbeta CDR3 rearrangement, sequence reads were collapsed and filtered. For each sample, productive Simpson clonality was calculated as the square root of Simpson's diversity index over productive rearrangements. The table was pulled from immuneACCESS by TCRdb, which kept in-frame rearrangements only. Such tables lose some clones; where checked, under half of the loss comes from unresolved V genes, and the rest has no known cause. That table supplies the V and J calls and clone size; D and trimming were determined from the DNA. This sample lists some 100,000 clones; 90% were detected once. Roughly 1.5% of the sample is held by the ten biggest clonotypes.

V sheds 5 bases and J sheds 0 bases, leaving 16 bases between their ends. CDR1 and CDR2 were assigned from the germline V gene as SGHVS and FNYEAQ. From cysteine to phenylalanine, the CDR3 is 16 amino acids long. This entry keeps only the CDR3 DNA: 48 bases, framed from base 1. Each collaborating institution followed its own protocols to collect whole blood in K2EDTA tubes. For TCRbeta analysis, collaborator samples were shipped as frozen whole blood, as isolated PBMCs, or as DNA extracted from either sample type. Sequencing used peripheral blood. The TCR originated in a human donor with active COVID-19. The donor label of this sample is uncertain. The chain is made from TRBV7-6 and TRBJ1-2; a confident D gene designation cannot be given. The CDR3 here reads CASSPSPGFSNYGYTF. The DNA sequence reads TGTGCCAGCAGCCCGTCCCCGGGATTTTCTAACTATGGCTACACCTTC. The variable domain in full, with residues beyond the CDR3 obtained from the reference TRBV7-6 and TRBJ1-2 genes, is GAGVSQSPRYKVTKRGQDVALRCDPISGHVSLYWYRQALGQGPEFLTYFNYEAQQDKSGLPNDRFSAERPEGSISTLTIQRTEQRDSAMYRCASSPSPGFSNYGYTFGSGTRLTVV.